This is a list of T cell receptor beta chains from one sample in a study of blood T cell repertoires in COVID-19. TCRdb keeps only in-frame clones here, not all; method: immunoSEQ multiplex PCR. The table includes about 260,000 clones, around 87% detected once. The sequencing sample was made of peripheral blood. The receptors originated from a woman aged 40 to 50 who had recovered from COVID-19. Both conserved end residues are part of each CDR3.

TRBJ2-2	TRBV9	CASSVGGVTNTGELFF
TRBJ1-1	TRBV3-1/TRBV3-2	CANKGYLDRNTEAFF
TRBJ1-1	TRBV5-1	CASTPRPTGNTEAFF
TRBJ1-2	TRBV18	CASSPQQNYGYTF
TRBJ1-6	TRBV7-2	CASSSLLAPLHF
TRBJ1-2	TRBV11-1	CASSPGWGQTNGYTF
TRBJ2-7	TRBV11-2	CASSWGGPRTRGYEQYF
TRBJ1-6	TRBV7-9	CASSQASNYNSPLHF
TRBJ2-1	TRBV27	CASSLSGGTGPLKSYNEQFF
TRBJ1-4	TRBV10-3	CAISLTGSPTNEKLFF
TRBJ2-5	TRBV6-2/TRBV6-3	CASSYSPGQETQYF
TRBJ1-1	TRBV10-1	CASSDGQGTEAFF
TRBJ1-2	TRBV18	CASSPGAGEDYGYTF
TRBJ1-1	TRBV5-4	CASSAGTGGNTEAFF
TRBJ1-4	TRBV30	CAWRAPGTRGEKLFF
TRBJ1-6	TRBV13	CASSLGQSRRPLHF
TRBJ1-4	TRBV18	CASSHRQGTNEKLFF
TRBJ2-7	TRBV21-1	CASSKAGVPLYEQYF
TRBJ1-6	TRBV5-1	CASSLDQNNSPLHF
TRBJ1-1	TRBV10-1	CASLKQNTEAFF
TRBJ1-2	TRBV27	CASSFVGGRRGYTF
TRBJ2-2	TRBV7-8	CASSFYSRGAGELFF